The present entry profiles one T cell receptor beta chain with its context. Its antigen target is currently unknown. Per-nucleotide qualities are absent, and no much larger clonotype sits a single base away. The library was obtained by the immunoSEQ multiplex PCR assay. For most patients, genomic DNA was isolated using the Qiagen DNeasy Blood and Tissue Kit and was shipped frozen to Adaptive Biotechnologies for TCR sequencing. For most patients, genomic DNA was subjected to high-throughput TCR-beta CDR3 sequencing by Adaptive Biotechnologies. The source study handled its data this way. TCR sequencing data were retrieved from Adaptive's ImmunoSEQ software for roughly 17 patients, whereas a few other patients were processed with MiXCR and VDJtools. To correct CD4 versus CD8 sorting errors, any sequence found in both subsets at a frequency ratio below 5:1 was removed. Because the origin of CDR3 nucleotide sequences shared between donor and recipient could not be assigned, those sequences were removed. At least 2-fold expansion over unstimulated cells and a minimum CFSE-low frequency of 0.002% (template counts) or 0.001% (read counts) were required for clones to be classified as alloreactive. Clones were considered mappable if detected in sequenced pre-transplant spleen, lymph node, or MLR CFSE-low populations of the donor or recipient. Cumulative frequency of alloreactive clones was calculated as a percentage of all sequences weighted by copy number. The table comes from immuneACCESS by way of TCRdb, which keeps in-frame sequences with V and J called. Part of the clones is missing from these tables; in studies checked, under half for an unresolved V gene and the rest for unknown reasons. V, J and clone size derive from that table, while D and trimming were established from the DNA sequence. Within this sample are roughly 93,000 clones, with around 92% of them counted one time only. The top ten hold around 0.36% of the sample.

The sample belongs to a study of graft-versus-host responses after intestinal transplantation (dated by TCRdb to about 2021). About the study as a whole: Recipients received multivisceral, liver-intestinal, or isolated intestinal transplants. Donor T cell macrochimerism was defined as a peak of at least 4% donor T cells among recipient peripheral blood mononuclear cells. Of the approximately 25 intestinal transplant recipients enrolled in the cohort, one of whom was a retransplant, a few patients without pretransplant specimens were excluded. To identify alloreactive clones, pre-transplant mixed lymphocyte reaction products were sequenced and compared with unstimulated pre-transplant donor and recipient T cells. Instead of going to the commercial service, samples from a few later patients were sequenced in-house on an Illumina MiSeq and processed with MiXCR. Graft-versus-host and host-versus-graft alloreactive T cell clones were tracked in the graft, circulation and bone marrow after intestinal transplantation using bulk TCR-beta CDR3 sequencing. All recipients received anti-thymocyte globulin induction followed by maintenance tacrolimus and steroids for about three years.

Findings and caveats that apply to the study as a whole: The conclusions were limited by the relatively low number and heterogeneity of the intestinal transplant patients. Patients with donor T cell macrochimerism had high GvH to HvG T cell clonal ratios in their allografts. GvH clones turned up in recipient bone marrow, with some appearing earlier in ileal mucosa or blood, a pattern consistent with an intestinal mucosal origin. Early after transplant, peak levels of circulating GvH clones were associated with declines in HvG clones.

Measured from the cysteine to the phenylalanine, the CDR3 is 14 residues long. Of all the DNA, just the CDR3 is kept, 42 bases in frame from base 1. The junction carries 12 bases between V and J, which are trimmed by 4 bases and 3 bases respectively. Via the germline V gene, CDR1 is MGHRA and CDR2 YSYEKL. This specimen's time point label, interpreted: cells obtained before transplantation from donor or recipient. CD3+CD4+ and CD3+CD8+ populations were FACS-sorted from unstimulated pre-transplant donor and recipient cells taken from spleen or lymph nodes. The chain couples TRBV4-1 to TRBJ1-1; a confident D gene designation cannot be given. This receptor was identified in a human donor who was the organ donor for an intestinal transplant. Material: unstimulated CD8+ T cells sorted from spleen or lymph node cells, obtained before transplant. The CDR3 sequence is CASSPTAGDTEAFF. The bases read TGCGCCAGCAGCCCAACGGCCGGGGACACTGAAGCTTTCTTT.